The 20 T cell receptor beta chains below come from one sample, sequenced in a study of metastatic and nonmetastatic thyroid tumors. TCRdb re-clonotyped the PCR reads via MiXCR. The sample has under 55,000 clones, roughly a sixth seen once; the top ten hold roughly 3%. Before thyroid surgery, none of the patients had received any treatment. Sequencing was carried out using blood. These receptor sequences come from a female donor with papillary thyroid cancer or a benign thyroid nodule (not recorded which). Some clones in this sample may be carry-over from other donors' samples.

This clone has a handful of counts. This chain joins TRBV30 and TRBJ1-1, with a weak D call TRBD1 (5 bases). Trimming left V 2 bases short and J 6 bases short, with 10 bases between. There are 12 residues in the CDR3. Germline lookup yields CDR1 GTSNPN and CDR2 SVGIG (reference sequence). CDR3 protein: CAWSLDSAEAFF. The DNA of the CDR3 is TGTGCCTGGAGTTTAGACAGCGCTGAAGCTTTCTTT. The complete variable domain, with remaining parts taken from reference TRBV30 and TRBJ1-1, reads SQTIHQWPATLVQPVGSPLSLECTVEGTSNPNLYWYRQAAGRGLQLLFYSVGIGQISSEVPQNLSASRPQDRQFILSSKKLLLSDSGFYLCAWSLDSAEAFFGQGTRLTVV.

The chain recombines TRBV5-6 with TRBJ1-3; D is unresolved. Trimming pared 3 bases from V and 1 base from J, leaving 14 bases between. The CDR3 has 16 residues. The germline gives CDR1 SGHDT, CDR2 YYEEEE. In nucleotides, the CDR3 is TGTGCCAGCAGCTACAGAGCCCGGATGTCTGGAAACACCATATATTTT. Its protein is CASSYRARMSGNTIYF.

This clone was observed once. V is TRBV30 and J is TRBJ2-7; TRBD1 matches at 7 bases. Trimming cost V 3 bases and J 7 bases; bases outside gene matches: 9. The germline V gene has CDR1 GTSNPN and CDR2 SVGIG (reference sequence). The CDR3 extends over 13 amino acids. The CDR3 loop reads CAWSLGTVSEQYF. DNA for the CDR3: TGTGCCTGGAGCCTCGGGACAGTGAGTGAGCAGTACTTC.

There are many counts of this clone. Other nucleotide sequences from this sample produce the same CDR3. The rearrangement joins TRBV20-1 to TRBJ2-7, with TRBD1 identical over 7 bases. The CDR3 covers 14 residues. V was clipped by 6 bases and J by 4 bases; unmatched bases: 12. Germline V gene sequence: CDR1 DFQATT, CDR2 SNEGSKA (reference sequence). The CDR3 sequence is CSALPGQISYEQYF. DNA of the CDR3: TGCAGTGCACTTCCGGGACAGATCTCGTACGAGCAGTACTTC.

There are many counts of this clone. V usage is TRBV4-2 and J usage is TRBJ1-4; no clear D gene. The V end lost 4 bases, the J end lost 6 bases, and 15 bases lay between the germline ends. The CDR3 sequence is 15 residues long. The germline CDR1 and CDR2 sequences are LGHNA and YNFKEQ. Written as DNA, the CDR3 is TGTGCCAGCAGCCGAGGTGCAGGCAAGTATGAAAAACTGTTTTTT. It encodes CASSRGAGKYEKLFF.

This clone was counted many times. The sample has other DNA sequences that encode this CDR3 too. The V call is TRBV29-1, the J call TRBJ2-5; possible D gene TRBD2, 6 bases. Between the trimmed V and J ends, which lost 5 bases and 5 bases, there was a span of 15 bases. The length of the CDR3 is 13 residues. Germline-derived CDR1 and CDR2 are SQVTM and ANQGSEA. In nucleotides, the CDR3 is TGCAGCGTTTATCAAGGGGCGGGGGAGACCCAGTACTTC. Protein: CSVYQGAGETQYF.

As regards this clone: The germline gene is not matched at one end of the junction; a read error may be the cause. This chain uses TRBV12-3 or TRBV12-4 with TRBJ2-1; unclear D gene. The CDR3 is made up of 12 amino acids. CDR3 DNA: TGTGCCAGTAGTTCAGTGATCAATGAGCAGTTCTTC. It is translated as CASSSVINEQFF.

The chain recombines TRBV7-3 with TRBJ2-1, with 8 nucleotides matching TRBD2. CDR3 length: 15 amino acids. CDR1 is SGHTA and CDR2 is FQGTGA in the germline V gene. V lost 5 bases, J lost 1 base, and 4 bases stayed unmatched. CDR3 sequence reads: CASSLGLVSYNEQFF. The CDR3 bases are TGTGCCAGCAGCCTGGGACTAGTGTCCTACAATGAGCAGTTCTTC. The variable domain in full, completed from reference TRBV7-3 and TRBJ2-1, reads GAGVSQTPSNKVTEKGKYVELRCDPISGHTALYWYRQSLGQGPEFLIYFQGTGAADDSGLPNDRFFAVRPEGSVSTLKIQRTERGDSAVYLCASSLGLVSYNEQFFGPGTRLTVL.

The V call is TRBV9, the J call TRBJ2-7; 8 bases line up with TRBD2. The CDR3 length is 16 residues. The ends lost 5 bases at V and 7 bases at J; junction bases unmatched: 17. Germline V lookup: CDR1 SGDLS, CDR2 YYNGEE. The CDR3 is CASSSPGGGRLSEQYF. The DNA for the CDR3 is TGTGCCAGCAGTTCCCCGGGGGGGGGGCGCCTGAGTGAGCAGTACTTC.

Details on this clone: At one of its ends the junction is not consistent with the germline gene, which may arise from a read error. Other DNA sequences of this sample code for an identical CDR3. J is TRBJ2-3 and V is TRBV27, with TRBD2 matching 12 bases. The CDR3 has 16 amino acids. The germline gives CDR1 MNHEY, CDR2 SMNVEV (reference sequence). The CDR3 DNA follows: TGTGCCAGCAGTGCCAGGACTAGCGGGATAGCAGATACGCGGTATTTT. Translation: CASSARTSGIADTRYF.

Regarding this clone: At one boundary the junction diverges from the germline segment, which might be a read error. The V and J genes are TRBV28 and TRBJ1-3; the D gene is possibly TRBD1 (6 bases). There are 17 residues in the CDR3. Germline lookup yields CDR1 MDHEN and CDR2 SYDVKM. The CDR3 DNA sequence: TGTGCCTCAAAAGGGGGTGCCCTGCCGGCGTCTGTAAACACCATATATTTT. Translation gives CASKGGALPASVNTIYF.

In this sample, this clone turned up a few times. The J gene is TRBJ2-7, the V gene TRBV6-1; maybe TRBD1 (5 bases). Germline V CDR1 and CDR2: MNHNS, SASEGT. The CDR3 is 15 amino acids. V lost 3 bases and J lost 0, with 12 bases in between. CDR3 region: CASSETVSVSYEQYF. In DNA, the CDR3 is TGTGCCAGCAGTGAGACAGTGTCGGTCTCCTACGAGCAGTACTTC.

The genes are TRBV6-2 or TRBV6-3 and TRBJ1-6, with TRBD1 matching over 9 bases. The V gene's germline CDR1 is MNHEY and CDR2 SVGEGT. CDR3 length: 14 amino acids. The V segment lost 7 bases and the J segment 7 bases; nucleotides outside the gene matches: 5. CDR3 residues: CASKGTGNNSPLHF. CDR3 sequence (DNA): TGTGCCAGCAAAGGGACAGGGAACAATTCACCCCTCCACTTT.

At least ten counts were recorded for this clone. The rearrangement joins TRBV6-1 to TRBJ2-7; 10 bases match TRBD1. CDR3 length equals 15 residues. The V segment lost 5 bases and the J segment 1 base; nucleotides outside the gene matches: 5. The germline gives CDR1 MNHNS, CDR2 SASEGT. CDR3 sequence: CASSRQGARSYEQYF. The CDR3 region has the DNA TGTGCCAGCAGTAGACAGGGGGCACGATCCTACGAGCAGTACTTC.

The table lists this clone with a few counts. The CDR3 ends on some other residue instead of the conserved phenylalanine or tryptophan, so this is likely a read error. V gene TRBV12-3 or TRBV12-4 combines with J gene TRBJ1-5, with unresolved D. CDR3 length: 15 amino acids. V gave up 7 bases and J gave up 0 bases, with 13 bases separating them. The CDR3 nucleotides read TGTGCCAGCAACGGTCCTAGAAATAGCAATCAGCCCCAGCATTCT. This codes for CASNGPRNSNQPQHS.

This clone was counted a few times. A single base separates this from a much larger clone, so it may be a read error. The V gene is TRBV28, the J gene TRBJ2-4, with D possibly TRBD2 on 5 matching bases. Germline CDR1 MDHEN, CDR2 SYDVKM. Trimming stripped 1 base from V and 8 bases from J, with 12 bases between. There are 14 residues in the CDR3. CDR3: CASSLSGIAHIQYF. CDR3 nucleotides: TGTGCCAGCAGTTTATCGGGAATAGCGCACATTCAGTACTTC.

This clone showed up just a few times. The chain recombines TRBV6-1 with TRBJ2-3; no firm D call. This CDR3 has 15 residues. The germline V and J ends were trimmed by 4 bases and 2 bases, with 13 bases remaining between them. Per the germline V gene, CDR1 is MNHNS and CDR2 is SASEGT. The CDR3 sequence is CASSVTMVSTDTQYF. The CDR3 DNA sequence: TGTGCCAGCAGTGTAACGATGGTATCCACAGATACGCAGTATTTT.

This clone counts as medium-sized. V gene TRBV6-5 combines with J gene TRBJ1-1, with D hard to call. The CDR3 length is 12 residues. The germline CDR1 and CDR2 sequences are MNHEY and SVGAGI. Trimming took off 2 bases at V and 5 bases at J, with 6 bases between the two ends. The CDR3 here is CASSYKRTEAFF. The CDR3 region has the DNA TGTGCCAGCAGTTACAAGAGGACTGAAGCTTTCTTT.

This clone was seen many times. The chain carries TRBV4-1 and TRBJ1-4; TRBD1 is a possible D gene (6 bases). The germline CDR1 and CDR2 sequences are MGHRA and YSYEKL. Trimming stripped 0 bases from V and 3 bases from J, with 11 bases between. The CDR3 totals 16 residues. CDR3 region: CASSQDNYRANEKLFF. The CDR3 DNA reads TGCGCCAGCAGCCAAGATAACTACAGGGCTAATGAAAAACTGTTTTTT.

The J gene is TRBJ2-5, the V gene TRBV13; tentatively, D is TRBD2 (5 bases). Trimming pared 5 bases from V and 5 bases from J, leaving 15 bases between. Germline assignment: CDR1 PRHDT and CDR2 FYEKMQ (reference sequence). CDR3 length: 14 amino acids. The CDR3 here is CASSPPGRGETQYF. The CDR3 DNA sequence: TGTGCCAGCAGCCCCCCCGGCCGGGGTGAGACCCAGTACTTC.